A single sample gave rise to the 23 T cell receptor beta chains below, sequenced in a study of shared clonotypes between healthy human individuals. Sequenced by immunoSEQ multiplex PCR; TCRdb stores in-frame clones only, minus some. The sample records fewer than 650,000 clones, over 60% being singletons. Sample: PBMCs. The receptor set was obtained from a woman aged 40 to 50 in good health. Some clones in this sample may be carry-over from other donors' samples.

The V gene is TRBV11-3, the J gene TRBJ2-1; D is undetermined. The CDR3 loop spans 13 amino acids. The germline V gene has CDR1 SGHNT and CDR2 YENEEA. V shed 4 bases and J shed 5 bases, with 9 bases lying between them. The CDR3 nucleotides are TGTGCCAGCAGCTCCCAACCGGACAATGAGCAGTTCTTC. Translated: CASSSQPDNEQFF.

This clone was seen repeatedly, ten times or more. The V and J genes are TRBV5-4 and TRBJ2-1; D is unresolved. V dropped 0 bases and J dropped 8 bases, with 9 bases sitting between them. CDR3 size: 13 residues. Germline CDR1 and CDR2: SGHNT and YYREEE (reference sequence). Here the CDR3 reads CASSLGSADEQFF. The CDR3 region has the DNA TGTGCCAGCAGCTTGGGCTCCGCCGATGAGCAGTTCTTC. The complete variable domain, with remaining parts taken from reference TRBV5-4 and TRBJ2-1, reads ETGVTQSPTHLIKTRGQQVTLRCSSQSGHNTVSWYQQALGQGPQFIFQYYREEENGRGNFPPRFSGLQFPNYSSELNVNALELDDSALYLCASSLGSADEQFFGPGTRLTVL.

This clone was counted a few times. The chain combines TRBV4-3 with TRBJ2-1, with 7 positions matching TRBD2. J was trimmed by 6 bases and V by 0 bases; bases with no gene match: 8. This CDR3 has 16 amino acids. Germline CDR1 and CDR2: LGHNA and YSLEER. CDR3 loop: CASSQDWLAESNEQFF. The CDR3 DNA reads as TGCGCCAGCAGCCAAGATTGGCTAGCGGAATCCAATGAGCAGTTCTTC.

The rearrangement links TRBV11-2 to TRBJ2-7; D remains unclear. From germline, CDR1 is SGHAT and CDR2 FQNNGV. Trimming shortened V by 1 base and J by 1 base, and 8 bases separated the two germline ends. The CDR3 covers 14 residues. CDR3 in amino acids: CASSLAYGSYEQYF. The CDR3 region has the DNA TGTGCCAGCAGCTTAGCCTACGGATCCTACGAGCAGTACTTC.

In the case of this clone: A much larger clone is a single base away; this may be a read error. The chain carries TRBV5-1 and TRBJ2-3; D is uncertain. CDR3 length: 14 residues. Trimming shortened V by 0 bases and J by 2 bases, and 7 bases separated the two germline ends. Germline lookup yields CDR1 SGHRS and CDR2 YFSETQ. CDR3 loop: CASSLEQSTDTQYF. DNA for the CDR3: TGCGCCAGCAGCTTGGAGCAATCCACAGATACGCAGTATTTT.

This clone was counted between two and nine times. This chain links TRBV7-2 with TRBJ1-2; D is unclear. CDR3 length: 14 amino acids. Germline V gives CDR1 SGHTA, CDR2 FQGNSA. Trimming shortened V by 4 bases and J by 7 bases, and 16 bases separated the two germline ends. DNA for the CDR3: TGTGCCAGCAGCTCCTATGTAGGGTGGATTGGCTACACCTTC. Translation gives CASSSYVGWIGYTF. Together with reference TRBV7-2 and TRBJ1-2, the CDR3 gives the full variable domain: GAGVSQSPSNKVTEKGKDVELRCDPISGHTALYWYRQSLGQGLEFLIYFQGNSAPDKSGLPSDRFSAERTGGSVSTLTIQRTQQEDSAVYLCASSSYVGWIGYTFGSGTRLTVV.

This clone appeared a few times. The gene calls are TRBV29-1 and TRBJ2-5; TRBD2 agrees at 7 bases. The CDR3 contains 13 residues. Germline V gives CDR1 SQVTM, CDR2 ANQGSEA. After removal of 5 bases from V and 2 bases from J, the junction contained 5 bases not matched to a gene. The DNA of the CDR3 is TGCAGCGTTCGTGGGACTACGCAAGAGACCCAGTACTTC. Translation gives CSVRGTTQETQYF.

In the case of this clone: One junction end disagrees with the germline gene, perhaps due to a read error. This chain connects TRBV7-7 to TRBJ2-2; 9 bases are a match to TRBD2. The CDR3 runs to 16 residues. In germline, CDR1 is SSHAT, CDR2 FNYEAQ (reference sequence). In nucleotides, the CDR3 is TGTGCTAGCAGCCCCGTGACTAGCGGCAACACCGGGGAGCTGTTTTTT. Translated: CASSPVTSGNTGELFF.

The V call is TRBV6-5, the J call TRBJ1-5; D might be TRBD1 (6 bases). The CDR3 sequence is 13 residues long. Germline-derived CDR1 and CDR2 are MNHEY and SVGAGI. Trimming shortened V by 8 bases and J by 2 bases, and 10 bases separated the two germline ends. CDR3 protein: CASGGLRNQPQHF. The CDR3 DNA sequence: TGTGCCAGCGGGGGGCTCCGCAATCAGCCCCAGCATTTT.

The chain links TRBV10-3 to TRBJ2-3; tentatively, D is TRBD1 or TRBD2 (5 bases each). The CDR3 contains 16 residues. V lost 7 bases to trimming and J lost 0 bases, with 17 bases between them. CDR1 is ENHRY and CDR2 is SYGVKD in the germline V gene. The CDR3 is CAIKGTLLNSTDTQYF. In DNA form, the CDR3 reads TGTGCCATCAAAGGGACCCTTCTCAATAGCACAGATACGCAGTATTTT.

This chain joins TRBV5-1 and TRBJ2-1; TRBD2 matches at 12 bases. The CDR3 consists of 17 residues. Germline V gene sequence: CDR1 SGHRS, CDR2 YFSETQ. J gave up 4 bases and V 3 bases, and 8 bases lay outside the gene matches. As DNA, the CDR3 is TGCGCCAGCAGCTCCAGACTAGCGGGAGCCCGTTACAATGAGCAGTTCTTC. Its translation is CASSSRLAGARYNEQFF.

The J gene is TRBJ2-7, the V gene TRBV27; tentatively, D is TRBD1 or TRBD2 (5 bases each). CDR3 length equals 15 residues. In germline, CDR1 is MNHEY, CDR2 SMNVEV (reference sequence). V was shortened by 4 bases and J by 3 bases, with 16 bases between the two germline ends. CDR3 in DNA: TGTGCCAGCAGTTCCCGGGACCGCACACTCTACGAGCAGTACTTC. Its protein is CASSSRDRTLYEQYF.

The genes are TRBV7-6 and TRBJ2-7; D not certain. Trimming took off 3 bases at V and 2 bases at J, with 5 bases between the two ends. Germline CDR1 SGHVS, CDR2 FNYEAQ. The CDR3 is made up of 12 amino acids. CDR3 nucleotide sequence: TGTGCCAGCAGCTTGTCCCCCTACGAGCAGTACTTC. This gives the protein CASSLSPYEQYF.

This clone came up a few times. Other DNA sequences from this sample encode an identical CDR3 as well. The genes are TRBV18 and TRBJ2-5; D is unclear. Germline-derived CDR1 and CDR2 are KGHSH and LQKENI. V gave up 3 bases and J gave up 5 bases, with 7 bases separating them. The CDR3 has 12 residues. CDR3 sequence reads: CASSPTQETQYF. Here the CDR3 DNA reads TGTGCCAGCTCACCTACCCAGGAGACCCAGTACTTC.

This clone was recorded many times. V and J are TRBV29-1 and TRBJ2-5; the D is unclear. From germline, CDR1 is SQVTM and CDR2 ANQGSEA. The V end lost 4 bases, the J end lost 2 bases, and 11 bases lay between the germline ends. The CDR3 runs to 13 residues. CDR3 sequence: CSVVPPTQETQYF. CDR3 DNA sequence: TGCAGCGTTGTTCCCCCGACGCAAGAGACCCAGTACTTC.

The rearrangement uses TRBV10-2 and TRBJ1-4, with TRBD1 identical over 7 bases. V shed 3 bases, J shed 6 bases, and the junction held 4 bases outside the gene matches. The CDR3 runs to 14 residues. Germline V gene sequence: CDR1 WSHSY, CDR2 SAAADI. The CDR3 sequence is CASSEGTEHEKLFF. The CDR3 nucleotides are TGCGCCAGCAGTGAAGGGACAGAGCATGAAAAACTGTTTTTT.

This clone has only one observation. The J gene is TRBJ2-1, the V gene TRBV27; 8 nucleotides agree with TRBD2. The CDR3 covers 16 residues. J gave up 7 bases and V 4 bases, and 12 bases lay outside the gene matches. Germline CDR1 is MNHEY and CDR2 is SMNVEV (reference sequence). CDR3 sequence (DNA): TGTGCCAGCAGTTCATATGGAGCGGGAGCGGTGAATGAGCAGTTCTTC. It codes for CASSSYGAGAVNEQFF.

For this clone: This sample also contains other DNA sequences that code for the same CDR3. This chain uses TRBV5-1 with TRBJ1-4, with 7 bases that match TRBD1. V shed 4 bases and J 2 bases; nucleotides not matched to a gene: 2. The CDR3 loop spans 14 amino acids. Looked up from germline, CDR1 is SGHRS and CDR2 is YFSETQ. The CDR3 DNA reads TGCGCCAGCAGCCCGGGACAGACTAATGAAAAACTGTTTTTT. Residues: CASSPGQTNEKLFF.

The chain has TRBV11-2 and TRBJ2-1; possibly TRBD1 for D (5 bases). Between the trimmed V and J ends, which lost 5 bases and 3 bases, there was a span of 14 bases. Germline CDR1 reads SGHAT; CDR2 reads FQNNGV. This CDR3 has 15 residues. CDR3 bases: TGTGCCAGCAGCCCGGACCAGGGCGGCTACAATGAGCAGTTCTTC. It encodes CASSPDQGGYNEQFF.

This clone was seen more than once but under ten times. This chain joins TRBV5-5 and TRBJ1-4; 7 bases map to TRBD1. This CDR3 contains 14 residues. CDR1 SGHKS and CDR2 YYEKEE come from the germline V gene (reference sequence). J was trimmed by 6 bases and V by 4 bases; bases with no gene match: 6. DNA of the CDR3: TGTGCCAGCAGCCCCGGGACAGCCCATGAAAAACTGTTTTTT. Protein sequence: CASSPGTAHEKLFF.

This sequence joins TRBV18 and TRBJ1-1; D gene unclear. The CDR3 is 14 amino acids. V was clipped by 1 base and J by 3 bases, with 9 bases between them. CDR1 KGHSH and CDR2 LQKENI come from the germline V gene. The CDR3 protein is CASSPQGKDTEAFF. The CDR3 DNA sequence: TGTGCCAGCTCACCACAGGGAAAGGACACTGAAGCTTTCTTT. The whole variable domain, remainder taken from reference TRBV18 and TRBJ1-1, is NAGVMQNPRHLVRRRGQEARLRCSPMKGHSHVYWYRQLPEEGLKFMVYLQKENIIDESGMPKERFSAEFPKEGPSILRIQQVVRGDSAAYFCASSPQGKDTEAFFGQGTRLTVV.

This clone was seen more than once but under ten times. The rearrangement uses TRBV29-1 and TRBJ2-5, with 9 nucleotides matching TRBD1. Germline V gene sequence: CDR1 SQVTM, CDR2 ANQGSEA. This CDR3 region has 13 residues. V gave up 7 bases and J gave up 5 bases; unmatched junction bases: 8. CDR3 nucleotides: TGCAGCGCCCGGACAGGGGCGATGGAGACCCAGTACTTC. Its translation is CSARTGAMETQYF.

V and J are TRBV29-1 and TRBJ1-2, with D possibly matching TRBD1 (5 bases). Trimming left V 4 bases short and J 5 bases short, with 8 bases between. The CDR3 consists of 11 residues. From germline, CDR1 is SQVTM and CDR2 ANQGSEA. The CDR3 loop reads CSVARAYGYTF. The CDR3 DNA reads TGCAGCGTTGCCAGGGCATATGGCTACACCTTC.